A single T cell receptor beta chain is shown here with its context. The target of this receptor is not known. No much larger clone is present one base from it, and per-base qualities are unavailable. CDR1 SNHLY and CDR2 FYNNEI are derived from the germline V gene. The CDR3 has 14 amino acids, counting the end cysteine and phenylalanine. Of all the DNA, just the CDR3 is kept, 42 bases in frame from base 1. V is reduced by 2 bases and J by 9 bases, leaving a spacing of 16 bases between them. Library construction relied on the immunoSEQ multiplex PCR assay. The source is immuneACCESS, and TCRdb retained only in-frame sequences with V and J called. Part of the clones is not carried over; for the studies checked, unresolved V genes explain less than half of this, and the remainder is unexplained. This sample lists around 100,000 clones; approximately 95% were detected once. The ten most abundant clones make up 0.34% of the sample.

This record comes from a study of technical replicates of blood from a handful of donors (dated by TCRdb to the late 2010s). The sequence was collected from a human donor in good health. Input material: T cells isolated from PBMCs. The rearranged segments are TRBV2 and TRBJ2-5; the D segment could be TRBD2, given 5 matching bases. The CDR3 region has the sequence CASSEPSLAGAQYF. The DNA reads TGTGCCAGCAGTGAACCGAGCCTAGCCGGAGCCCAGTACTTC.